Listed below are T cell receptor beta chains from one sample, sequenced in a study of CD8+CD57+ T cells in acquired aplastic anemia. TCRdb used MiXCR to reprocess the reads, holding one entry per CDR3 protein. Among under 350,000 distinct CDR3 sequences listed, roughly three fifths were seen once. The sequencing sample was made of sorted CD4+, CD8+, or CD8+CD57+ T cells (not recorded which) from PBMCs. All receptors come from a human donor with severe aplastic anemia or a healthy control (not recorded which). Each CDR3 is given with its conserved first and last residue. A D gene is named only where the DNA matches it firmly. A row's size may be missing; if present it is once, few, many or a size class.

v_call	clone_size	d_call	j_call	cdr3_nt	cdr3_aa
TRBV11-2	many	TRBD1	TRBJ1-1	TGTGCCAGCAGCTTAGGGACAGGGCCCACTGAAGCTTTCTTT	CASSLGTGPTEAFF
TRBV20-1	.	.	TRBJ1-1	TGCAGTGCGAGAGAGGGGACCTACACTGAAGCTTTCTTT	CSAREGTYTEAFF
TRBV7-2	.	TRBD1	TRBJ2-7	TGTGCCAGCAGCCCCGGGACAGGGCAATACGAGCAGTACTTC	CASSPGTGQYEQYF
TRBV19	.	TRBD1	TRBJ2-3	TGTGCCAGTAGTGCAGGACAGGGGGCTGGGGATACGCAGTATTTT	CASSAGQGAGDTQYF
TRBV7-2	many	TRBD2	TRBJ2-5	TGTGCCAGCAGCCCAAGCTGGACTAGCGGACTAGAGACCCAGTACTTC	CASSPSWTSGLETQYF
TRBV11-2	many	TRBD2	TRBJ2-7	TGTGCCAGCAGCCAAGCGGGGGGGCCTGTCGAGCAGTACTTC	CASSQAGGPVEQYF
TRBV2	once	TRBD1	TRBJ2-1	TGTGCCAGCACCCCGGGACAGGGATGGGATGAGCAGTTCTTC	CASTPGQGWDEQFF
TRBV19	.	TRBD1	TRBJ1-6	TGTGCCAGTAGCCTCGGGACAGGGGATCCACCCCTCCACTTT	CASSLGTGDPPLHF
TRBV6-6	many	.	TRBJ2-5	TGTGCCAGCAGCCACGGGAGTCCCACCACCGGGGAGACCCAGTACTTC	CASSHGSPTTGETQYF
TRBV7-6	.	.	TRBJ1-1	TGTGCCAGCAGCCGCTCACAGGTAACTGAAGCTTTCTTT	CASSRSQVTEAFF